This TCR beta chain originates from a study of T cell clusters in autoimmune cytopenias (dated by TCRdb to about 2019). For the wider study: Of the 40 to 55 healthy donor controls, 22 were female, and the group had a mean age of around 51 years and a median age of roughly 62 years. The median TRB sequencing depth was around 49,000 reads per sample, and the median number of distinct TRB clonotypes was about 2,500 per sample. In autoimmune cytopenia patients, peripheral blood TRB and IGH repertoires were sequenced during active disease and over treatment follow-up, together with healthy, CLL and autoimmune hepatitis controls. The goal of the study was to determine whether autoimmune cytopenia patients have a disease-specific immune repertoire signature that could serve as a blood-based biomarker. Controls were some 25 age-matched healthy donors for primary cytopenia and about 14 age-matched CLL patients for secondary cytopenia. Autoimmune hepatitis repertoires were compared against around 23 age- and sex-matched healthy donors.

For each sample, TRB amplification used 200 to 300 ng of peripheral blood genomic DNA, equal to roughly 38,000 genome equivalents. Notes on this clonotype: No cognate antigen has been identified for it.

The CDR3 holds 12 amino acids from the cysteine to the phenylalanine. Only the protein is on record. Sequences SGHTA (CDR1) and FQGNSA (CDR2) are obtained from the germline V gene. Here is what the overall study found, with its caveats: The T cell clusters were only ever defined in silico, so experimental validation of their functional role was still needed. Almost three-fold more exclusive TRB clusters were observed in healthy donors than in active autoimmune hepatitis patients, consistent with an autoimmunity-wide signature. The TRB repertoire shifts, including less even repertoires in secondary cytopenia and CLL, mostly reflected lymphoma bias and not autoimmunity. In the comparison of secondary cytopenia with CLL, the cluster-lack signature was not observed, apparently because the dominant lymphoma-associated repertoire masked the signature. GLIPH suggested that primary autoimmune cytopenia patients lacked physiological T cell clusters: 50 to 55 clusters were exclusive to healthy donors versus fewer than 20 exclusive to patients.

TRB rearrangements were amplified by multiplex PCR using a touch-down protocol with TRB-A and TRB-B primer pools mixed in one tube. Illumina adapters and sample indices were added to the amplicons through two consecutive PCR reactions using Phusion HS II polymerase. After gel purification with the NucleoSpin Gel and PCR Clean-up kit, the amplicons were quantified by Qubit and checked for quality on an Agilent 2100 Bioanalyzer. Sequencing of the libraries was performed on an Illumina MiSeq with 600-cycle, single-indexed, paired-end runs. Concerning the study's data processing: MiXCR version 2.1.12 with the default MiXCR reference library was used to align and assemble TRB reads. A clone was defined by each unique CDR3 nucleotide sequence, and the analysis included only productive sequences supported by at least two reads. Repertoire diversity was assessed with alpha-parameterized diversity profiles (alpha 0 to 5), including the Shannon (alpha 1) and Simpson (alpha 2) indices, which were computed with an R script. Combinatorial TRB VJ usage was computed with the tcR package and compared between cohorts by principal component analysis with ade4. Using GLIPH, TCRbeta CDR3s were clustered on pairs of cohorts matched for age and read depth, and a Wilcoxon test was used to compare cluster frequencies. The reads, reprocessed by TCRdb, yield one row per CDR3 protein sequence and no DNA. The V and J calls, along with clone size, are taken from TCRdb and not from the paper's own processing. The table for this sample lists 4,500 to 7,000 distinct CDR3 sequences. The ten top clones hold around 7% of the sample.

The same sample was also studied in work on T cell repertoires in aging, cancer and after chemotherapy. Taken from the second paper: Donors were distributed across six age groups ranging from 30 or younger to 70 or older, with at least three individuals included per group. Healthy donor control TCR repertoires were recorded over several months to years and showed clear clonal overlap across re-sampling. The full dataset contained millions of TCR reads. Untreated patients with hematological or solid cancers showed significantly lower blood TCR diversity and higher clonality than age-matched healthy donors. In healthy donors, the decline in TCR diversity with age was mainly explained by loss of richness, whereas in cancer patients loss of evenness was also found to contribute. In both cancer cohorts, median generation probability rose over the chemotherapy interval, which suggests that the repertoire was reconstituted through rebound thymic output. It was noted by the authors that conclusions about immunological memory after chemotherapy cannot be drawn from the repertoire data. To examine immunoaging and T cell reconstitution after chemotherapy, the study profiled TCR beta repertoires in peripheral blood from healthy donors and cancer patients. A cohort of 200 to 250 cancer patients (94 with hematological and approximately 120 with solid cancers) was assembled, and 95 healthy donors were included as a reference group. MiXCR versions 2.12 and 3.0.5 were used to process the TRB sequences. The repertoire metrics were Shannon diversity, evenness, clonality (defined as one minus evenness), and alpha-parameterized diversity profiles covering alpha 0 to 5. The IGoR algorithm was used to compute generation probabilities of clones in paired pre- and post-chemotherapy samples.

The sequenced material came from peripheral blood. The source is a human donor in good health. The rearranged segments are TRBV7-2 and TRBJ1-1. The CDR3 reads as follows: CASSPQGTEAFF.